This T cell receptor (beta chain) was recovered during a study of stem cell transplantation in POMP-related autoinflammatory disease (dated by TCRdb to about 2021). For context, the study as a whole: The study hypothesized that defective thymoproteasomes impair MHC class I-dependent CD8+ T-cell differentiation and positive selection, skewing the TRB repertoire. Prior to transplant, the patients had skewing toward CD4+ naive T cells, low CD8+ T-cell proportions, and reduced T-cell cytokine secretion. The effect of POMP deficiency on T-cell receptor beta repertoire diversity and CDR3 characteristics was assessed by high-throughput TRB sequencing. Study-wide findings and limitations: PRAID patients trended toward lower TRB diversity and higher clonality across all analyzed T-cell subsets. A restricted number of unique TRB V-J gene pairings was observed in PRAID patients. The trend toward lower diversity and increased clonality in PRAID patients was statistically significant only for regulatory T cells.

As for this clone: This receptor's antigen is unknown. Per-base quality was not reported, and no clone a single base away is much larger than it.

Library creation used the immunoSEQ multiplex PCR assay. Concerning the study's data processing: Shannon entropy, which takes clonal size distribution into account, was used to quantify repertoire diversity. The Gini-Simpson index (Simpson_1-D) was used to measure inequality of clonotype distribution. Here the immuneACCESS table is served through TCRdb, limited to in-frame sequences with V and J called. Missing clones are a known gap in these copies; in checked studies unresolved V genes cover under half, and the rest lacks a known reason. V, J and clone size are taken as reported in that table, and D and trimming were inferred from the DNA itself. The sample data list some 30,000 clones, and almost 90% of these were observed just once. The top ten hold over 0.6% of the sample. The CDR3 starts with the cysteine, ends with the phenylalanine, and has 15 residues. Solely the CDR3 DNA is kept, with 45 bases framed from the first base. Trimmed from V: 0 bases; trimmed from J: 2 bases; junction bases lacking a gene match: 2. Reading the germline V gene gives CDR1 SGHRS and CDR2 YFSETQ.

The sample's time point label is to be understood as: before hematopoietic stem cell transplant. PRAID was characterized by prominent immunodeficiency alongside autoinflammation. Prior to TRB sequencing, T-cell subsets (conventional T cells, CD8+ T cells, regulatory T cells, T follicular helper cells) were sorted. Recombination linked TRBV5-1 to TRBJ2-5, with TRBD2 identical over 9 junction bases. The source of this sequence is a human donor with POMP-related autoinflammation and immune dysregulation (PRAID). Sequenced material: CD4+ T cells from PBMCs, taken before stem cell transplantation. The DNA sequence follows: TGCGCCAGCAGCTTGGTAGCGGGAGAGCAAGAGACCCAGTACTTC. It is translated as CASSLVAGEQETQYF. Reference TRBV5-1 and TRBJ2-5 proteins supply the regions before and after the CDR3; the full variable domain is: KAGVTQTPRYLIKTRGQQVTLSCSPISGHRSVSWYQQTPGQGLQFLFEYFSETQRNKGNFPGRFSGRQFSNSRSEMNVSTLELGDSALYLCASSLVAGEQETQYFGPGTRLLVL.